These 26 T cell receptor beta chains were sequenced from one sample in a study of T-cell memory formation after mild COVID-19. TCRdb re-called the 5' RACE reads through MiXCR, storing one row per CDR3 protein. The repertoire holds roughly 450,000 distinct CDR3 sequences, with 15% to 20% as singletons. Material for sequencing was PBMCs or a T cell subset sorted from them (not recorded which). The receptors here all came from an adult woman who had mild COVID-19 (a few samples of this study predate the infection). Cell type and time point are not known.

The chain couples TRBV12-3 or TRBV12-4 to TRBJ1-5, with TRBD1 as a possible D gene (5 bases). V lost 2 bases and J 0 bases, leaving 14 bases between the germline ends. CDR3 length equals 17 residues. CDR3 nucleotide sequence: TGTGCCAGCAGTTTAAGTCTATGGAGGGGTAGCAATCAGCCCCAGCATTTT. It encodes CASSLSLWRGSNQPQHF.

The chain employs TRBV20-1 and TRBJ2-7; no definite D call. The CDR3 covers 11 residues. Germline V gene data show CDR1 as DFQATT and CDR2 as SNEGSKA (reference sequence). The germline V and J ends were trimmed by 6 bases and 3 bases, with 9 bases remaining between them. The CDR3 DNA sequence: TGCAGTGCACAGACGCGCTACGAGCAGTACTTC. Translated: CSAQTRYEQYF.

This clonotype was seen only once. CDR3 amino acids: CASSLISSSGANVLTF. The CDR3 DNA reads as TGTGCCAGCAGCCTCATTAGCAGCTCTGGGGCCAACGTCCTGACTTTC. This chain joins TRBV5-5 and TRBJ2-6; the D is unclear. Trimming took off 4 bases at V and 0 bases at J, with 11 bases between the two ends. Germline V CDR1 and CDR2: SGHKS, YYEKEE (reference sequence). This CDR3 spans 16 amino acids.

This chain connects TRBV30 to TRBJ2-7, with D perhaps TRBD2 (7 bases). The CDR3 extends over 13 amino acids. V was trimmed by 7 bases and J by 6 bases, leaving 19 bases between them. Germline CDR1 is GTSNPN and CDR2 is SVGIG (reference sequence). The CDR3 region has the DNA TGTGCCTCCTCAGCCGGGGGGCGCCTCGAGCAGTACTTC. Translating it yields CASSAGGRLEQYF.

The V and J genes are TRBV6-2 or TRBV6-3 and TRBJ2-7; 7 positions match TRBD1. This CDR3 comprises 13 residues. CDR1 and CDR2 (germline): MNHEY, SVGEGT. V shed 6 bases, J shed 7 bases, and the junction held 9 bases outside the gene matches. CDR3 in DNA: TGTGCCAGCAGCCCCCCGGACAGGATAGAGCAGTACTTC. The encoded protein is CASSPPDRIEQYF.

This clonotype was seen more than once but under ten times. The chain recombines TRBV11-3 with TRBJ2-1, with D possibly TRBD1 on 6 matching bases. Per the germline V gene, CDR1 is SGHNT and CDR2 is YENEEA. The CDR3 is 14 residues long. Trimming took 5 bases from V and 8 from J, leaving 16 bases between them. Here the CDR3 reads CASSPWDKGDEQFF. The CDR3 coding sequence is TGTGCCAGCAGCCCTTGGGACAAGGGCGATGAGCAGTTCTTC.

This clonotype showed up just a few times. The chain is built from TRBV2 and TRBJ2-3; the match to TRBD1 covers 8 bases. Germline CDR1 and CDR2: SNHLY and FYNNEI. After removal of 5 bases from V and 3 bases from J, the junction contained 13 bases not matched to a gene. The CDR3 sequence is 17 residues long. Here the CDR3 reads CASSHGPQGVMTDTQYF. DNA of the CDR3: TGTGCCAGCAGTCACGGTCCACAGGGGGTGATGACAGATACGCAGTATTTT.

V and J are TRBV9 and TRBJ1-1; 10 bases align to TRBD1. Germline CDR1 and CDR2: SGDLS and YYNGEE. This CDR3 has 15 residues. V shed 3 bases and J 3 bases; nucleotides not matched to a gene: 5. The CDR3 protein is CASSAGGQGYTEAFF. The CDR3 DNA reads as TGTGCCAGCAGCGCGGGGGGACAGGGGTACACTGAAGCTTTCTTT. The complete variable domain, with remaining parts taken from reference TRBV9 and TRBJ1-1, reads DSGVTQTPKHLITATGQRVTLRCSPRSGDLSVYWYQQSLDQGLQFLIQYYNGEERAKGNILERFSAQQFPDLHSELNLSSLELGDSALYFCASSAGGQGYTEAFFGQGTRLTVV.

This clonotype was detected only a few times. The chain has TRBV3-1 and TRBJ2-1; D is possibly TRBD1 or TRBD2 (5 bases each). CDR3 length: 15 amino acids. CDR1 and CDR2 from the germline V gene are LGHDT and YNNKEL (reference sequence). V lost 0 bases and J 2 bases, leaving 8 bases between the germline ends. The CDR3 DNA follows: TGTGCCAGCAGCCAAGAGAGAGGGGCCTACAATGAGCAGTTCTTC. Residues: CASSQERGAYNEQFF.

The chain carries TRBV2 and TRBJ2-3, with TRBD1 identical over 7 bases. CDR3 length: 15 amino acids. V shed 6 bases, J shed 0 bases, and the junction held 6 bases outside the gene matches. Per germline, CDR1 SNHLY and CDR2 FYNNEI. CDR3 protein: CASRGTDTSTDTQYF. The CDR3 DNA reads as TGTGCCAGCAGAGGGACAGATACTAGCACAGATACGCAGTATTTT.

This chain joins TRBV5-1 and TRBJ2-5; unclear D gene. The germline V gene encodes CDR1 SGHRS and CDR2 YFSETQ. V lost 0 bases and J lost 2, with 8 bases in between. This CDR3 comprises 14 residues. CDR3 region: CASSLGVVQETQYF. The CDR3, as DNA: TGCGCCAGCAGCTTGGGGGTAGTGCAAGAGACCCAGTACTTC. The full variable domain, with the rest looked up from reference TRBV5-1 and TRBJ2-5, is KAGVTQTPRYLIKTRGQQVTLSCSPISGHRSVSWYQQTPGQGLQFLFEYFSETQRNKGNFPGRFSGRQFSNSRSEMNVSTLELGDSALYLCASSLGVVQETQYFGPGTRLLVL.

This clonotype appeared a few times. This rearrangement joins TRBV5-1 to TRBJ1-5; weak D call: TRBD1 (5 bases). The V gene's germline CDR1 is SGHRS and CDR2 YFSETQ. Trimming shortened V by 6 bases and J by 0 bases, and 13 bases separated the two germline ends. CDR3 length: 15 amino acids. CDR3 protein: CASTEGDDSNQPQHF. In DNA form, the CDR3 reads TGCGCCAGCACAGAAGGGGACGATAGCAATCAGCCCCAGCATTTT. Supplemented by reference TRBV5-1 and TRBJ1-5, the full variable domain reads KAGVTQTPRYLIKTRGQQVTLSCSPISGHRSVSWYQQTPGQGLQFLFEYFSETQRNKGNFPGRFSGRQFSNSRSEMNVSTLELGDSALYLCASTEGDDSNQPQHFGDGTRLSIL.

This clonotype was found many times. V is TRBV5-1 and J is TRBJ2-5; D ambiguous. This CDR3 has 14 amino acids. Trimming shortened V by 4 bases and J by 5 bases, and 15 bases separated the two germline ends. From germline, CDR1 is SGHRS and CDR2 YFSETQ. The CDR3 sequence is CASSLAWAEETQYF. The CDR3 DNA is TGCGCCAGCAGCCTTGCCTGGGCCGAGGAGACCCAGTACTTC.

In this sample, this clonotype turned up a few times. V gene TRBV2 combines with J gene TRBJ1-4; D not resolved. V was shortened by 5 bases and J by 8 bases, with 12 bases between the two germline ends. CDR3 size: 13 residues. Germline V lookup: CDR1 SNHLY, CDR2 FYNNEI. CDR3 amino acids: CASSNVRREKLFF. CDR3 sequence (DNA): TGTGCCAGCAGTAACGTCCGAAGGGAAAAACTGTTTTTT. Based on the CDR3 plus reference TRBV2 and TRBJ1-4, the full variable domain is EPEVTQTPSHQVTQMGQEVILRCVPISNHLYFYWYRQILGQKVEFLVSFYNNEISEKSEIFDDQFSVERPDGSNFTLKIRSTKLEDSAMYFCASSNVRREKLFFGSGTQLSVL.

This clonotype was picked up many times. The chain is built from TRBV4-2 and TRBJ2-7; D assignment may be TRBD1 or TRBD2 (6 bases each). The germline gives CDR1 LGHNA, CDR2 YNFKEQ. Trimming left V 0 bases short and J 7 bases short, with 16 bases between. The CDR3 is 15 amino acids. The CDR3 coding sequence is TGTGCCAGCAGCCAAGAATGGGGGGCGGCAGGGGAGCAGTACTTC. Translated: CASSQEWGAAGEQYF.

The V call is TRBV2, the J call TRBJ1-1, with D unclear. CDR1 and CDR2 (germline): SNHLY, FYNNEI. With 8 bases removed from V and 4 bases from J, the gap between germline ends came to 14 bases. There are 13 residues in the CDR3. The CDR3 nucleotides are TGTGCCAGCCAAGGAGGGCTTTCCACTGAAGCTTTCTTT. Encoded protein: CASQGGLSTEAFF.

V usage is TRBV20-1 and J usage is TRBJ2-1; D is ambiguous. CDR1 and CDR2 (germline): DFQATT, SNEGSKA (reference sequence). V lost 0 bases to trimming and J lost 5 bases, with 11 bases between them. The CDR3 runs to 14 residues. The CDR3 nucleotides are TGCAGTGCTAGAGATTCTAGGCTCGACAATGAGCAGTTCTTC. Amino acid sequence: CSARDSRLDNEQFF.

This sequence joins TRBV7-9 and TRBJ2-7, with a weak D call TRBD2 (6 bases). The CDR3 extends over 16 amino acids. Germline CDR1 reads SEHNR; CDR2 reads FQNEAQ (reference sequence). V lost 0 bases, J lost 2 bases, and 14 bases lay in between. The CDR3 DNA sequence: TGTGCCAGCAGCTTAGCCCGGGGGACTTCCCCCTACGAGCAGTACTTC. Residues: CASSLARGTSPYEQYF.

This clonotype was found a few times. This sequence joins TRBV18 and TRBJ2-5; D is undetermined. Trimming stripped 1 base from V and 0 bases from J, with 9 bases between. This CDR3 has 15 amino acids. Germline V CDR1 and CDR2: KGHSH, LQKENI. This CDR3 reads CASSPRRSNQETQYF. The CDR3 nucleotides read TGTGCCAGCTCACCACGAAGATCAAACCAAGAGACCCAGTACTTC.

This clonotype was seen ten or more times. An end of the junction does not agree with germline; a read error may underlie this. DNA of the CDR3: TGTGCCAGCAGCTTAGCGGGCACAGATACGCAGTATTTT. Its translation is CASSLAGTDTQYF. The chain uses TRBV5-1 and TRBJ2-3; perhaps TRBD2 as D (6 bases). This CDR3 region has 13 residues. Germline CDR1 and CDR2: SGHRS and YFSETQ.

The gene calls are TRBV18 and TRBJ2-3; TRBD2 matches at 10 bases. This CDR3 spans 16 amino acids. J gave up 4 bases and V 4 bases, and 8 bases lay outside the gene matches. Germline V CDR1 and CDR2: KGHSH, LQKENI. The CDR3: CASSQRASGSADTQYF. CDR3 sequence (DNA): TGTGCCAGCTCACAACGTGCTAGCGGGAGTGCAGATACGCAGTATTTT.

This clonotype has more than one count but fewer than ten. The gene calls are TRBV18 and TRBJ2-7, with TRBD2 matching over 7 bases. V gave up 0 bases and J gave up 3 bases; unmatched junction bases: 11. The CDR3 is 17 residues long. Looked up from germline, CDR1 is KGHSH and CDR2 is LQKENI. The CDR3 sequence is CASSPPNTGGRSYEQYF. In DNA form, the CDR3 reads TGTGCCAGCTCACCACCCAATACAGGCGGGAGAAGCTACGAGCAGTACTTC. The full variable domain, in which reference TRBV18 and TRBJ2-7 provide the parts outside the CDR3, is NAGVMQNPRHLVRRRGQEARLRCSPMKGHSHVYWYRQLPEEGLKFMVYLQKENIIDESGMPKERFSAEFPKEGPSILRIQQVVRGDSAAYFCASSPPNTGGRSYEQYFGPGTRLTVT.

This clonotype has just a few counts. This chain links TRBV7-2 with TRBJ1-1; D is ambiguous. V was trimmed by 5 bases and J by 0 bases, leaving 10 bases between them. Germline V gives CDR1 SGHTA, CDR2 FQGNSA. The CDR3 has 14 amino acids. For the CDR3, the DNA is TGTGCCAGCAGCCGTTCCGTTATGAACACTGAAGCTTTCTTT. Amino acids: CASSRSVMNTEAFF. Filled out from reference TRBV7-2 and TRBJ1-1, the complete variable domain reads GAGVSQSPSNKVTEKGKDVELRCDPISGHTALYWYRQSLGQGLEFLIYFQGNSAPDKSGLPSDRFSAERTGGSVSTLTIQRTQQEDSAVYLCASSRSVMNTEAFFGQGTRLTVV.

This clonotype has only a few counts. The chain employs TRBV7-9 and TRBJ2-7, with D unclear. Between the trimmed V and J ends, which lost 5 bases and 5 bases, there was a span of 16 bases. There are 14 residues in the CDR3. In germline, CDR1 is SEHNR, CDR2 FQNEAQ (reference sequence). Here the CDR3 reads CASSQSTEGHEQYF. CDR3 DNA: TGTGCCAGCAGCCAGTCCACAGAAGGCCACGAGCAGTACTTC.

This clonotype appeared many times. In nucleotides, the CDR3 is TGCAGTGCTAGTTTACAGGGTAATGGCTACACCTTC. Its protein product is CSASLQGNGYTF. This chain connects TRBV20-1 to TRBJ1-2, with D perhaps TRBD1 (6 bases). Germline V gives CDR1 DFQATT, CDR2 SNEGSKA (reference sequence). The CDR3 runs to 12 residues. Trimming pared 3 bases from V and 6 bases from J, leaving 11 bases between.

The chain joins TRBV12-5 to TRBJ2-4; the D gene is possibly TRBD2 (5 bases). The CDR3 length is 15 residues. Germline V gene data show CDR1 as LGHNT and CDR2 as FRNRAP. V was trimmed by 1 base and J by 6 bases, leaving 13 bases between them. DNA for the CDR3: TGTGCTAGTGGTTTGGCTCTACGGGGAAGAAACATTCAGTACTTC. It is translated as CASGLALRGRNIQYF.